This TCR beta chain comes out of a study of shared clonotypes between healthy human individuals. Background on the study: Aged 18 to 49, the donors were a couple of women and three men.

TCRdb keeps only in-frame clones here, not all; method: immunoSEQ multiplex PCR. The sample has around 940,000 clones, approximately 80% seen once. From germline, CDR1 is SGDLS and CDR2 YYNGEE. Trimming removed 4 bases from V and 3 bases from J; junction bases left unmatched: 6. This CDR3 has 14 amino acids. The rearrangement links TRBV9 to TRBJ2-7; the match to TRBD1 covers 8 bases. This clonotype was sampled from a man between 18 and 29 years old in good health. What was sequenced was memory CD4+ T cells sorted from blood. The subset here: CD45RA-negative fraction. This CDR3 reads CASSMTGADYEQYF. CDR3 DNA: TGTGCCAGCAGCATGACAGGGGCAGACTACGAGCAGTACTTC.